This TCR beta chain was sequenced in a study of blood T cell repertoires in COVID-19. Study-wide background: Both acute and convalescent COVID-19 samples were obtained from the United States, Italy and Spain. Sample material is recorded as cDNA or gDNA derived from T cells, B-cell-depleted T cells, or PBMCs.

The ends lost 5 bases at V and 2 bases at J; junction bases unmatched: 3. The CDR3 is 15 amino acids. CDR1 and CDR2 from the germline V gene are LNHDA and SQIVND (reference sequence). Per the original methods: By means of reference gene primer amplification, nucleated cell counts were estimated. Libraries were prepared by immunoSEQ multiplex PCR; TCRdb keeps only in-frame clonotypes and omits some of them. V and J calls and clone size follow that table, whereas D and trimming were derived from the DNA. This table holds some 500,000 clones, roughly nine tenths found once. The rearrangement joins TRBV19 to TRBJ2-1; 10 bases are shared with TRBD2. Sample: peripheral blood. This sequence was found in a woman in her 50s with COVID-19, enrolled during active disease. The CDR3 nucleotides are TGTGCCAGTAGTCCGAGCGGGGGGGCCTACAATGAGCAGTTCTTC. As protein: CASSPSGGAYNEQFF.